This passage covers 25 T cell receptor beta chains from one sample sequenced in a study of blood T cell repertoires in COVID-19. TCRdb's table, derived via immunoSEQ multiplex PCR, lists solely in-frame clones and lacks some. In the table there are tens of thousands of clones, around 84% of which are singletons. Sequenced input: peripheral blood. The receptor set was obtained from a human donor in a cohort sampled during active COVID-19.

Details on this clone: Other DNA sequences in this specimen translate into the identical CDR3. The chain is built from TRBV19 and TRBJ2-6; tentatively, D is TRBD1 (6 bases). Trimming shortened V by 4 bases and J by 4 bases, and 8 bases separated the two germline ends. The CDR3 covers 14 residues. In germline, CDR1 is LNHDA, CDR2 SQIVND (reference sequence). CDR3 residues: CASSTGAGANVLTF. As DNA, the CDR3 is TGTGCCAGTAGTACAGGGGCGGGGGCCAACGTCCTGACTTTC.

The V gene is TRBV5-1, the J gene TRBJ2-5, with TRBD1 as a possible D gene (6 bases). Deletions cut 3 bases from V and 2 bases from J, with 14 bases between. Looked up from germline, CDR1 is SGHRS and CDR2 is YFSETQ. CDR3 length equals 15 residues. The CDR3 spells CASSSTGILQETQYF. CDR3 DNA sequence: TGCGCCAGCAGCTCGACAGGCATCTTACAAGAGACCCAGTACTTC.

The chain employs TRBV5-1 and TRBJ1-1; 7 bases match TRBD1. From germline, CDR1 is SGHRS and CDR2 YFSETQ. CDR3 size: 14 residues. Losses at the gene ends were 4 bases for V and 1 base for J; bases not matched to a gene: 4. CDR3 residues: CASSMTGRNTEAFF. The CDR3 bases are TGCGCCAGCAGCATGACAGGGAGGAACACTGAAGCTTTCTTT.

This clone has more than one count but fewer than ten. The chain is built from TRBV20-1 and TRBJ2-2, with a tentative D call TRBD1 (6 bases). The CDR3 covers 15 residues. Trimming took off 3 bases at V and 7 bases at J, with 18 bases between the two ends. CDR1 DFQATT and CDR2 SNEGSKA come from the germline V gene (reference sequence). This CDR3 reads CSASRTARVDGELFF. In DNA, the CDR3 is TGCAGTGCTAGTAGGACAGCGAGGGTGGACGGGGAGCTGTTTTTT.

The V gene is TRBV6-1, the J gene TRBJ2-4, with 12 positions matching TRBD2. CDR1 MNHNS and CDR2 SASEGT come from the germline V gene. J was trimmed by 5 bases and V by 2 bases; bases with no gene match: 7. This CDR3 is 17 amino acids long. The CDR3 nucleotides read TGTGCCAGCAGTGAATCCCCTAGCGGGAGGGCCCAAAACATTCAGTACTTC. This sequence encodes CASSESPSGRAQNIQYF.

Only a few counts were recorded for this clone. The V call is TRBV7-9, the J call TRBJ2-7; possible D gene TRBD2, 6 bases. Looked up from germline, CDR1 is SEHNR and CDR2 is FQNEAQ (reference sequence). The CDR3 contains 17 residues. V was shortened by 5 bases and J by 3 bases, with 23 bases between the two germline ends. Here the CDR3 DNA reads TGTGCCAGCAGCCCGCTCGAAGGGCGCGGAGGGGACTACGAGCAGTACTTC. This translates into CASSPLEGRGGDYEQYF.

For this clone: An end of the junction does not agree with germline; a read error may underlie this. V is TRBV28 and J is TRBJ1-3, with TRBD1 as a possible D gene (5 bases). The CDR3 has 14 amino acids. Looked up from germline, CDR1 is MDHEN and CDR2 is SYDVKM. The CDR3 DNA reads TGTGCCAGCAGTTTATACGGGAGCGGGGGGGGTTCGCATTTT. Amino acid sequence: CASSLYGSGGGSHF.

V is TRBV27 and J is TRBJ2-6; 10 bases match TRBD1. There are 17 residues in the CDR3. In germline, CDR1 is MNHEY, CDR2 SMNVEV (reference sequence). Trimming cost V 6 bases and J 1 base; bases outside gene matches: 6. The DNA of the CDR3 is TGTGCCAGCAGGATCCCGGGACAGGGGTCTGGGGCCAACGTCCTGACTTTC. Translating it yields CASRIPGQGSGANVLTF. Full variable domain (rest looked up from reference TRBV27 and TRBJ2-6): EAQVTQNPRYLITVTGKKLTVTCSQNMNHEYMSWYRQDPGLGLRQIYYSMNVEVTDKGDVPEGYKVSRKEKRNFPLILESPSPNQTSLYFCASRIPGQGSGANVLTFGAGSRLTVL.

This chain joins TRBV7-2 and TRBJ2-7, with 7 bases lining up with TRBD2. CDR3 size: 14 residues. Germline V gene data show CDR1 as SGHTA and CDR2 as FQGNSA. J gave up 3 bases and V 4 bases, and 6 bases lay outside the gene matches. The DNA for the CDR3 is TGTGCCAGCAGCTCGAGAGCGGGAATCTACGAGCAGTACTTC. It specifies CASSSRAGIYEQYF.

This clone appeared many times. V usage is TRBV27 and J usage is TRBJ1-4; 9 bases fit TRBD1. V shed 10 bases and J 10 bases; nucleotides not matched to a gene: 10. Germline loops: CDR1 MNHEY, CDR2 SMNVEV (reference sequence). CDR3 length: 13 amino acids. The CDR3 DNA sequence: TGTGCCACCTCGGGACAGGGTGATGGAAAACTGTTTTTT. Translation gives CATSGQGDGKLFF.

The chain has TRBV19 and TRBJ1-1; 8 bases agree with TRBD1. The CDR3 is made up of 15 amino acids. V was clipped by 3 bases and J by 0 bases; unmatched bases: 3. CDR1 is LNHDA and CDR2 is SQIVND in the germline V gene (reference sequence). CDR3 nucleotides: TGTGCCAGTAGTATCACAGGGGGGATGAACACTGAAGCTTTCTTT. This translates into CASSITGGMNTEAFF.

This chain links TRBV11-2 with TRBJ2-5, with 9 bases that match TRBD2. Germline loops: CDR1 SGHAT, CDR2 FQNNGV. The CDR3 length is 18 residues. After removal of 5 bases from V and 7 bases from J, the junction contained 20 bases not matched to a gene. The CDR3 sequence is CASSPRGGRAAQGGTQYF. CDR3 sequence (DNA): TGTGCCAGCAGCCCCAGGGGCGGGAGGGCCGCCCAAGGGGGGACCCAGTACTTC.

The chain employs TRBV28 and TRBJ2-5; D is uncertain. CDR3 length equals 13 residues. Trimming shortened V by 3 bases and J by 4 bases, and 9 bases separated the two germline ends. Germline loops: CDR1 MDHEN, CDR2 SYDVKM. CDR3 sequence reads: CASSFTGLETQYF. CDR3 coding DNA: TGTGCCAGCAGTTTCACCGGGTTAGAGACCCAGTACTTC.

V is TRBV27 and J is TRBJ2-3, with D possibly matching TRBD1 (6 bases). Trimming stripped 8 bases from V and 2 bases from J, with 17 bases between. The V gene's germline CDR1 is MNHEY and CDR2 SMNVEV (reference sequence). This CDR3 has 15 amino acids. In DNA form, the CDR3 reads TGTGCCAGCGGATCCTACAGGGCCCTCACAGATACGCAGTATTTT. Protein product: CASGSYRALTDTQYF.

This rearrangement joins TRBV10-2 to TRBJ2-1; D ambiguous. This CDR3 has 11 residues. Germline V CDR1 and CDR2: WSHSY, SAAADI. V was trimmed by 3 bases and J by 10 bases, leaving 7 bases between them. The CDR3, as DNA: TGCGCCAGCAGTGACCTATCGGAGCAGTTCTTC. Protein sequence: CASSDLSEQFF.

This chain connects TRBV7-8 to TRBJ2-7; TRBD2 aligns across 8 bases. CDR3 size: 17 residues. CDR1 and CDR2 (germline): SGHVS, FQNEAQ. Unmatched junction bases numbered 9, after V lost 0 bases and J lost 2 bases. The CDR3 reads CASSLASSGREPYEQYF. The CDR3 nucleotides are TGTGCCAGCAGCTTAGCGTCCTCCGGGAGGGAGCCCTACGAGCAGTACTTC.

This sequence joins TRBV27 and TRBJ1-2; 8 bases agree with TRBD1. This CDR3 has 15 amino acids. Unmatched junction bases numbered 3, after V lost 1 base and J lost 2 bases. In germline, CDR1 is MNHEY, CDR2 SMNVEV (reference sequence). The CDR3 loop is CASSLFNRGNYGYTF. CDR3 DNA: TGTGCCAGCAGTTTATTTAACAGGGGGAACTATGGCTACACCTTC.

The chain couples TRBV27 to TRBJ1-2, with 7 bases matching TRBD1. Per the germline V gene, CDR1 is MNHEY and CDR2 is SMNVEV (reference sequence). This CDR3 is built from 18 residues. V was clipped by 5 bases and J by 4 bases; unmatched bases: 19. The CDR3: CASSKYFDRASALYGYTF. In DNA form, the CDR3 reads TGTGCCAGCAGTAAATATTTTGACAGGGCTTCGGCCCTCTATGGCTACACCTTC.

On this clone itself: Because the CDR3's place on the DNA is in doubt, the DNA is left out and the CDR3 is given as listed by TCRdb. V is TRBV28 and J is TRBJ2-7; TRBD2, as called in the table, went unchecked against the DNA. Germline CDR1 MDHEN, CDR2 SYDVKM. Ends included, the CDR3 has 15 residues. CDR3 sequence reads: CASSPVGSGSEVRNF.

This clone is a singleton in its sample. The chain recombines TRBV5-1 with TRBJ1-3; D might be TRBD1 (5 bases). This CDR3 contains 15 residues. Germline-derived CDR1 and CDR2 are SGHRS and YFSETQ. Trimming shortened V by 0 bases and J by 0 bases, and 7 bases separated the two germline ends. Written as DNA, the CDR3 is TGCGCCAGCAGCTTGGAGGGGATCTCTGGAAACACCATATATTTT. Amino acid sequence: CASSLEGISGNTIYF.

The J gene is TRBJ1-2, the V gene TRBV19, with D possibly TRBD1 on 5 matching bases. Germline V CDR1 and CDR2: LNHDA, SQIVND (reference sequence). The CDR3 has 15 residues. The ends were cut back, 5 bases at V and 6 bases at J, with 19 bases in the middle. Here the CDR3 DNA reads TGTGCCAGTAGTCCCGCATGGAACCAGGGAAATGGCTACACCTTC. This translates into CASSPAWNQGNGYTF.

The chain recombines TRBV5-1 with TRBJ2-1; D might be TRBD2 (5 bases). Germline CDR1 and CDR2: SGHRS and YFSETQ. CDR3 size: 15 residues. V dropped 0 bases and J dropped 7 bases, with 14 bases sitting between them. The CDR3 DNA reads TGCGCCAGCAGCTTGGGGACTCTCGGCGGGAATGAGCAGTTCTTC. Encoded protein: CASSLGTLGGNEQFF.

The chain recombines TRBV6-1 with TRBJ1-2; the match to TRBD1 covers 7 bases. This CDR3 spans 18 amino acids. Germline CDR1 MNHNS, CDR2 SASEGT. Trimming at V came to 4 bases and at J to 5 bases, leaving 19 bases not matched to a gene. The CDR3 DNA reads as TGTGCCAGCAGTGCCTTCGTGCCCCAGGGGGGCGAAAGGTATGGCTACACCTTC. This translates into CASSAFVPQGGERYGYTF.

The chain joins TRBV5-1 to TRBJ2-3; no firm D call. Germline assignment: CDR1 SGHRS and CDR2 YFSETQ. V was pared by 1 base and J by 6 bases, with 12 bases between. The length of the CDR3 is 14 residues. In DNA, the CDR3 is TGCGCCAGCAGCTTGTTAACTGTTTCGGATACGCAGTATTTT. This sequence encodes CASSLLTVSDTQYF.

Comment on this clone: The same CDR3 also results from other DNA sequences found in this sample. V and J are TRBV5-1 and TRBJ1-1; possibly TRBD1 for D (6 bases). Germline CDR1 SGHRS, CDR2 YFSETQ. V gave up 2 bases and J gave up 4 bases, with 9 bases separating them. CDR3 size: 13 residues. CDR3 DNA: TGCGCCAGCAGCTTACAGGGTGGCACTGAAGCTTTCTTT. Translation gives CASSLQGGTEAFF.